The 2 T cell receptor beta chains below were found in one sample sequenced in a study of cytomegalovirus exposure and HLA in healthy donors. The PCR had 60 Vbeta and 13 Jbeta primers. Generated by immunoSEQ multiplex PCR, the TCRdb table keeps only in-frame clones and is missing some. Of some 270,000 clones in the sample, about 80% were seen once. Material: PBMCs. Receptors were obtained from a girl aged 2-10 years in good health and CMV-seronegative.

This clone was recorded a few times. The chain uses TRBV5-4 and TRBJ2-2; 9 bases are a match to TRBD2. This CDR3 spans 15 amino acids. Germline V gives CDR1 SGHNT, CDR2 YYREEE (reference sequence). The junction had 4 bases not matched to a gene; V was cut back by 4 bases and J by 3 bases. In nucleotides, the CDR3 is TGTGCCAGCAGCCCGACTAGCGGCTACACCGGGGAGCTGTTTTTT. Residues: CASSPTSGYTGELFF.

V and J are TRBV27 and TRBJ2-5, with 9 bases aligning to TRBD2. The J call may be in error: the DNA end matches TRBJ2-7 better. The CDR3 length is 14 residues. The V gene's germline CDR1 is MNHEY and CDR2 SMNVEV (reference sequence). This CDR3 reads CASKKTSGNYEQYF. CDR3 sequence (DNA): TGTGCCAGCAAGAAGACTAGCGGAAACTACGAGCAGTACTTC.